These T cell receptor beta chains were read from a single sample in a study of blood T cells in healthy people across ages. A single record per CDR3 protein comes from TCRdb applying MiXCR to the 5' RACE reads. Among roughly 640,000 distinct CDR3 sequences, around 31% were seen once, and the ten largest hold 15% to 18%. Material for sequencing was blood. These TCRs come from a woman older than 75 in good health. The CDR3 runs from the conserved cysteine through the conserved F or W. Each record gives: clone size, V gene, J gene, D gene, CDR3 protein, CDR3 DNA. D genes are given only for firm matches. Clone size is given for some rows only: seen once, a few or many times, or a class if the clone is expanded.

size: many; V: TRBV28; J: TRBJ2-5; D: NA; CDR3: CASSLLYGGQETQYF; DNA: TGTGCCAGCAGTTTACTTTACGGGGGACAAGAGACCCAGTACTTC
size: few; V: TRBV27; J: TRBJ1-1; D: NA; CDR3: CVSSPDYRRNTEAFF; DNA: TGTGTCAGCAGTCCAGATTACCGTCGGAACACTGAAGCTTTCTTT
size: NA; V: TRBV27; J: TRBJ1-1; D: TRBD1; CDR3: CASSLTDRGPEAFF; DNA: TGTGCCAGCAGTTTAACTGACAGGGGCCCCGAAGCTTTCTTT
size: many; V: TRBV5-1; J: TRBJ2-3; D: TRBD2; CDR3: CASSTGTSVTDTQYF; DNA: TGCGCCAGCAGCACCGGGACTAGTGTCACAGATACGCAGTATTTT
size: many; V: TRBV7-3; J: TRBJ2-5; D: TRBD2; CDR3: CASSSRGASGEETQYF; DNA: TGTGCCAGCAGCTCTCGGGGTGCTAGCGGGGAAGAGACCCAGTACTTC
size: many; V: TRBV27; J: TRBJ1-6; D: TRBD1; CDR3: CASRVTGAVNSPLHF; DNA: TGTGCCAGCAGGGTAACAGGGGCAGTTAATTCACCCCTCCACTTT
size: NA; V: TRBV11-1; J: TRBJ1-1; D: NA; CDR3: CASRKSGTNTEAFF; DNA: TGTGCCAGCAGAAAGTCCGGGACGAACACTGAAGCTTTCTTT
size: many; V: TRBV5-1; J: TRBJ1-2; D: NA; CDR3: CASSSSGAHDYGYTF; DNA: TGCGCCAGCAGCTCTTCGGGGGCTCATGACTATGGCTACACCTTC
size: few; V: TRBV7-2; J: TRBJ2-2; D: NA; CDR3: CASSSPPGRGAGGELFF; DNA: TGTGCCAGCAGCTCGCCGCCCGGACGGGGGGCCGGCGGGGAGCTGTTTTTT
size: NA; V: TRBV30; J: TRBJ1-6; D: NA; CDR3: CAWSVANLNSPLHF; DNA: TGTGCCTGGAGTGTTGCAAACCTTAATTCACCCCTCCACTTT
size: many; V: TRBV20-1; J: TRBJ2-7; D: TRBD2; CDR3: CSAWASGASYEQYF; DNA: TGCAGTGCTTGGGCTAGCGGGGCCTCCTACGAGCAGTACTTC
size: many; V: TRBV25-1; J: TRBJ1-1; D: TRBD1; CDR3: CASRDRENTEAFF; DNA: TGTGCCAGCAGGGACAGGGAGAACACTGAAGCTTTCTTT
size: few; V: TRBV18; J: TRBJ1-5; D: NA; CDR3: CASRASGAFYQPQHF; DNA: TGTGCCAGCAGGGCTTCAGGGGCGTTCTATCAGCCCCAGCATTTT
size: many; V: TRBV12-3/TRBV12-4; J: TRBJ2-7; D: TRBD2; CDR3: CASSPGGLRNEQYF; DNA: TGTGCCAGCAGTCCGGGGGGGCTGCGAAACGAGCAGTACTTC
size: NA; V: TRBV12-3/TRBV12-4; J: TRBJ1-6; D: NA; CDR3: CASSFLPGSGSPLHF; DNA: TGTGCCAGCAGTTTTCTCCCCGGGTCCGGTTCACCCCTCCACTTT
size: NA; V: TRBV27; J: TRBJ2-7; D: NA; CDR3: CASSPLLPYEQYF; DNA: TGTGCCAGCAGTCCACTTCTCCCCTACGAGCAGTACTTC
size: many; V: TRBV4-1; J: TRBJ2-7; D: TRBD2; CDR3: CASSSTAGNDYEQYF; DNA: TGCGCCAGCAGCTCTACAGCGGGGAATGATTACGAGCAGTACTTC
size: NA; V: TRBV20-1; J: TRBJ2-7; D: TRBD2; CDR3: CSARVRGLERSEQYF; DNA: TGCAGTGCTAGAGTTCGCGGACTAGAGAGGAGCGAGCAGTACTTC
size: many; V: TRBV25-1; J: TRBJ1-2; D: TRBD1; CDR3: CASSEIRGQGYGYTF; DNA: TGTGCCAGCAGTGAAATCCGGGGACAGGGTTATGGCTACACCTTC
size: many; V: TRBV7-8; J: TRBJ1-5; D: NA; CDR3: CASSPVGGSGQPQHF; DNA: TGTGCCAGCAGCCCGGTGGGGGGAAGCGGTCAGCCCCAGCATTTT
size: many; V: TRBV30; J: TRBJ1-1; D: NA; CDR3: CAWSVRGGTEAFF; DNA: TGTGCCTGGAGTGTACGTGGGGGCACTGAAGCTTTCTTT